These 23 T cell receptor beta chains were sequenced from one sample in a study of spatial heterogeneity in lung cancer. TCRdb passed the 5' RACE reads through MiXCR, listing each CDR3 protein once. This sample has tens of thousands of distinct CDR3 sequences, with 13% found just once. Sample time point: sample taken at primary tumor resection. Unsorted tumor, nontumor lung tissue or cryopreserved PBMC supplied the whole RNA. Sample: PBMCs, taken at surgery. These receptors all come from a male donor with early-stage non-small cell lung cancer.

The CDR3 region is CATSPGGVREQYF. DNA for the CDR3: TGTGCCACCAGCCCAGGGGGGGTCCGCGAGCAGTACTTC. This chain connects TRBV15 to TRBJ2-7, with D perhaps TRBD1 or TRBD2 (7 bases each). V lost 5 bases and J lost 6, with 14 bases in between. The CDR3 totals 13 residues. Germline V gene lookup returns CDR1 LNHNV and CDR2 YYDKDF (reference sequence).

The chain joins TRBV12-3 or TRBV12-4 to TRBJ1-1; a possible D gene is TRBD1 (6 bases). The CDR3 contains 13 residues. Trimming removed 5 bases from V and 6 bases from J, with 13 bases in between. The CDR3 loop reads CASSLQGMAEAFF. CDR3 DNA sequence: TGTGCCAGCAGTCTACAGGGTATGGCTGAAGCTTTCTTT.

This clonotype was seen many times. J is TRBJ2-6 and V is TRBV27; D is uncertain. The CDR3 extends over 15 amino acids. Looked up from germline, CDR1 is MNHEY and CDR2 is SMNVEV (reference sequence). Trimming took 7 bases from V and 0 from J, leaving 10 bases between them. The CDR3 sequence: CASKDSPSGANVLTF. The DNA of the CDR3 is TGTGCCAGCAAGGATTCTCCCTCTGGGGCCAACGTCCTGACTTTC.

Only a few counts were recorded for this clonotype. The chain employs TRBV7-3 and TRBJ2-1, with 8 bases fitting TRBD2. V trimming: 5 bases; J trimming: 10 bases; junction bases outside the gene matches: 7. Germline V gene lookup returns CDR1 SGHTA and CDR2 FQGTGA. This CDR3 contains 13 residues. CDR3 region: CASSPGLAREQFF. The CDR3 coding sequence is TGTGCCAGCAGCCCCGGACTAGCTCGGGAGCAGTTCTTC.

CDR3 protein: CSVEPGYNTEAFF. The CDR3 bases are TGCAGCGTTGAACCGGGATATAACACTGAAGCTTTCTTT. The gene calls are TRBV29-1 and TRBJ1-1, with no clear D. This CDR3 contains 13 residues. With 2 bases removed from V and 2 bases from J, the gap between germline ends came to 9 bases. Germline CDR1 and CDR2: SQVTM and ANQGSEA.

This clonotype was counted a few times. The chain carries TRBV6-5 and TRBJ2-3; 10 bases agree with TRBD2. Germline CDR1 MNHEY, CDR2 SVGAGI. The CDR3 is made up of 18 amino acids. V lost 6 bases, J lost 2 bases, and 14 bases stayed unmatched. CDR3 nucleotides: TGTGCCAGCAGGGTAGCGGGAGGCGGGACCACTTACACAGATACGCAGTATTTT. Its translation: CASRVAGGGTTYTDTQYF.

The chain carries TRBV19 and TRBJ2-3; possible D gene TRBD2, 6 bases. Germline loops: CDR1 LNHDA, CDR2 SQIVND (reference sequence). This CDR3 contains 14 residues. The V and J ends lost 7 bases and 4 bases respectively, with 15 bases between them. The CDR3 protein is CASKTGRLADTQYF. CDR3 DNA: TGTGCCAGTAAAACCGGGAGACTCGCAGATACGCAGTATTTT.

J is TRBJ2-3 and V is TRBV24-1; perhaps D is TRBD1 or TRBD2 (5 bases each). The CDR3 is 16 amino acids. The V end lost 3 bases, the J end lost 0 bases, and 12 bases lay between the germline ends. Germline V CDR1 and CDR2: KGHDR, SFDVKD. The CDR3 coding sequence is TGTGCCACCAGTGATCCCCGAGGGGCGAGCACAGATACGCAGTATTTT. Protein sequence: CATSDPRGASTDTQYF.

The chain employs TRBV10-3 and TRBJ2-1; 7 nucleotides align to TRBD2. This CDR3 has 16 amino acids. Per the germline V gene, CDR1 is ENHRY and CDR2 is SYGVKD. V lost 0 bases, J lost 5 bases, and 7 bases stayed unmatched. CDR3 in DNA: TGTGCCATCAGTGAGTCGGGGAGCGGGATAAACAATGAGCAGTTCTTC. This translates into CAISESGSGINNEQFF.

This clonotype has a handful of counts. The CDR3 reads CASSSWGSGYEQYF. The CDR3, as DNA: TGTGCCAGCAGTTCGTGGGGTAGCGGCTACGAGCAGTACTTC. V gene TRBV6-2 or TRBV6-3 combines with J gene TRBJ2-7, with a tentative D call TRBD2 (6 bases). The V and J ends lost 4 bases and 3 bases respectively, with 13 bases between them. The CDR3 has 14 amino acids. CDR1 is MNHEY, CDR2 SVGEGT, per germline.

At least ten counts were recorded for this clonotype. Here the CDR3 reads CASSQTGTSYEQYF. CDR3 DNA sequence: TGTGCCAGCAGTCAAACAGGGACCTCCTACGAGCAGTACTTC. V and J are TRBV28 and TRBJ2-7; perhaps TRBD1 as D (6 bases). Deletions cut 5 bases from V and 0 bases from J, with 11 bases between. This CDR3 region has 14 residues. The germline gives CDR1 MDHEN, CDR2 SYDVKM. The full variable domain, in which reference TRBV28 and TRBJ2-7 provide the parts outside the CDR3, is DVKVTQSSRYLVKRTGEKVFLECVQDMDHENMFWYRQDPGLGLRLIYFSYDVKMKEKGDIPEGYSVSREKKERFSLILESASTNQTSMYLCASSQTGTSYEQYFGPGTRLTVT.

This clonotype was counted at least ten times. The V call is TRBV20-1, the J call TRBJ2-1; D is undetermined. Germline CDR1 is DFQATT and CDR2 is SNEGSKA (reference sequence). V was pared by 4 bases and J by 0 bases, with 13 bases between. The CDR3 is 15 amino acids. The CDR3 is CSATTFSLSYNEQFF. CDR3 DNA: TGCAGTGCTACCACCTTTAGTCTCTCCTACAATGAGCAGTTCTTC.

The sample holds a few counts of this clonotype. The rearrangement joins TRBV5-1 to TRBJ1-3; unclear D gene. Germline CDR1 reads SGHRS; CDR2 reads YFSETQ. The CDR3 is 15 amino acids. V lost 0 bases and J lost 3, with 10 bases in between. The CDR3 sequence: CASSLGQSLGNTIYF. CDR3 DNA sequence: TGCGCCAGCAGCTTGGGGCAGAGCCTTGGAAACACCATATATTTT.

This clonotype was seen repeatedly, ten times or more. This chain connects TRBV4-3 to TRBJ2-3; D call uncertain. Trimming took 1 base from V and 2 from J, leaving 4 bases between them. The CDR3 loop spans 13 amino acids. Per the germline V gene, CDR1 is LGHNA and CDR2 is YSLEER. The CDR3 bases are TGCGCCAGCAGCCAAGTCATCACAGATACGCAGTATTTT. Protein sequence: CASSQVITDTQYF.

This clonotype was counted only a few times. The chain joins TRBV19 to TRBJ2-2; the D gene is possibly TRBD2 (5 bases). The CDR3 is 15 residues long. V lost 4 bases and J 3 bases, leaving 12 bases between the germline ends. From germline, CDR1 is LNHDA and CDR2 SQIVND (reference sequence). The CDR3 bases are TGTGCCAGTAGTAACGGAGGCGAGTACACCGGGGAGCTGTTTTTT. The encoded protein is CASSNGGEYTGELFF.

The genes are TRBV7-9 and TRBJ2-3, with a weak D call TRBD1 (5 bases). Trimming removed 3 bases from V and 2 bases from J, with 6 bases in between. CDR3 length: 13 amino acids. Germline V gene data show CDR1 as SEHNR and CDR2 as FQNEAQ (reference sequence). The CDR3 sequence is CASSLGLTDTQYF. The CDR3 nucleotides are TGTGCCAGCAGCTTGGGGCTCACAGATACGCAGTATTTT.

The chain has TRBV7-9 and TRBJ2-7; D is unresolved. With 5 bases removed from V and 5 bases from J, the gap between germline ends came to 16 bases. The CDR3 length is 14 residues. Germline CDR1 SEHNR, CDR2 FQNEAQ (reference sequence). DNA for the CDR3: TGTGCCAGCAGCAAGGAAAGTCTAGTCGACGAGCAGTACTTC. This translates into CASSKESLVDEQYF.

The rearrangement joins TRBV9 to TRBJ2-1; no clear D. V was clipped by 0 bases and J by 8 bases, with 18 bases between them. CDR3 length: 16 amino acids. The germline gives CDR1 SGDLS, CDR2 YYNGEE. The CDR3 loop reads CASSVVSETESDEQFF. CDR3 DNA: TGTGCCAGCAGCGTAGTCTCAGAGACCGAATCCGATGAGCAGTTCTTC.

The chain combines TRBV10-3 with TRBJ2-1; 9 bases agree with TRBD2. V lost 1 base and J lost 7; bases outside the gene matches: 8. This CDR3 has 16 residues. CDR1 is ENHRY, CDR2 SYGVKD, per germline. The CDR3 DNA sequence: TGTGCCATCAGTGAGTTCATAGAAGCGGGGGGAAATGAGCAGTTCTTC. Protein product: CAISEFIEAGGNEQFF.

The chain employs TRBV7-9 and TRBJ1-1; 8 positions match TRBD1. CDR1 is SEHNR, CDR2 FQNEAQ, per germline (reference sequence). This CDR3 comprises 15 residues. V lost 4 bases and J lost 1; bases outside the gene matches: 5. The CDR3 loop is CASSSYDRGNTEAFF. The CDR3 DNA follows: TGTGCCAGCAGCTCCTATGACAGGGGGAACACTGAAGCTTTCTTT. Based on the CDR3 plus reference TRBV7-9 and TRBJ1-1, the full variable domain is DTGVSQNPRHKITKRGQNVTFRCDPISEHNRLYWYRQTLGQGPEFLTYFQNEAQLEKSRLLSDRFSAERPKGSFSTLEIQRTEQGDSAMYLCASSSYDRGNTEAFFGQGTRLTVV.

The chain couples TRBV12-3 or TRBV12-4 to TRBJ1-3; a possible D gene is TRBD1 (5 bases). V was pared by 4 bases and J by 4 bases, with 8 bases between. This CDR3 region has 13 residues. The CDR3 DNA reads TGTGCCAGCAGTTCAGGGACGGGAAACACCATATATTTT. Encoded protein: CASSSGTGNTIYF.

The genes are TRBV28 and TRBJ2-7; no definite D call. V gave up 5 bases and J gave up 2 bases, with 7 bases separating them. This CDR3 is built from 12 residues. The germline gives CDR1 MDHEN, CDR2 SYDVKM. This CDR3 is CASSLPPYEQYF. CDR3 DNA: TGTGCCAGCAGTCTCCCTCCCTACGAGCAGTACTTC.

This chain joins TRBV24-1 and TRBJ2-3, with D tentatively TRBD1 (6 bases). The V end was cut by 5 bases, the J end by 3 bases, with 14 bases between. Germline CDR1 KGHDR, CDR2 SFDVKD. The CDR3 runs 15 residues. Here the CDR3 reads CATSVSGDQTDTQYF. The CDR3 DNA follows: TGTGCCACCAGTGTTTCAGGGGACCAGACAGATACGCAGTATTTT.